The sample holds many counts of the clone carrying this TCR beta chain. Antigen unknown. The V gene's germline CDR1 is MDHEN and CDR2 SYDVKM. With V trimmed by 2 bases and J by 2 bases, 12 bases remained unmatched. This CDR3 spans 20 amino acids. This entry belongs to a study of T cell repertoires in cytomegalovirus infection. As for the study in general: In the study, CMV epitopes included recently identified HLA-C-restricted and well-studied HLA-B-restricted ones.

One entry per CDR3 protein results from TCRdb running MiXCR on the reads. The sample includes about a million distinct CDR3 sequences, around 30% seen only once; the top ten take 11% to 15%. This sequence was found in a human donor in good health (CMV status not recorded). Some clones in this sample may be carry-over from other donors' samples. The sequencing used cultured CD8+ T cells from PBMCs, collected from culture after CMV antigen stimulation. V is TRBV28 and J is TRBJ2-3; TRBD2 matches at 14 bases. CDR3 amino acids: CASSLPGLAGGSKVTDTQYF. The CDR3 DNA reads TGTGCCAGCAGTTTACCCGGACTAGCGGGGGGTTCCAAAGTCACAGATACGCAGTATTTT.